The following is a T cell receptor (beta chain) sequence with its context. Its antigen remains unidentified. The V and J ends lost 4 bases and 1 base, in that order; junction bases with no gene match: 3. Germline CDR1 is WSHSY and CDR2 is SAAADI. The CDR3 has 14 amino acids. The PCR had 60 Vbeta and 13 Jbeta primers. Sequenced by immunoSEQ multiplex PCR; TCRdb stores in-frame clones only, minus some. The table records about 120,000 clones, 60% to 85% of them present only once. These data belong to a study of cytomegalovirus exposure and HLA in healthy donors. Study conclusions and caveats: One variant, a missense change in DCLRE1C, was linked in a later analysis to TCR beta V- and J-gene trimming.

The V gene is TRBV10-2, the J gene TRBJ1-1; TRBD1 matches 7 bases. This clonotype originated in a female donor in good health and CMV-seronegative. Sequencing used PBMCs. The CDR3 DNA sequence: TGCGCCAGCAGTGTGCGGACAGGGAACACTGAAGCTTTCTTT. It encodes CASSVRTGNTEAFF.